The present TCR beta chain was sequenced within a study of shared clonotypes between healthy human individuals. Here immunoSEQ multiplex PCR was the method, and the copy in TCRdb shows in-frame clones only, minus some. This sample has a few million clones, with almost 96% found just once. The CDR3 sequence is 15 residues long. The V gene lost 2 bases and the J gene lost 5 bases, with 12 bases spanning the gap. The germline gives CDR1 MGHDK, CDR2 SYGVNS. The chain recombines TRBV25-1 with TRBJ1-4; possible D gene TRBD1, 5 bases. Sample: naive CD4+ T cells sorted from blood. Subset: CD45RA+ positively selected. The receptor was derived from a man younger than 35 in good health. The CDR3 bases are TGTGCCAGCAGTGAAATGGCAGGGTTAAATGAAAAACTGTTTTTT. It yields the protein CASSEMAGLNEKLFF.